This T cell receptor beta chain is drawn from a study of shared clonotypes between healthy human individuals. Germline loops: CDR1 MDHEN, CDR2 SYDVKM. The CDR3 runs to 15 residues. The V gene lost 10 bases and the J gene lost 3 bases, with 18 bases spanning the gap. The repertoire was sequenced with immunoSEQ multiplex PCR; TCRdb's copy has only in-frame clones and lacks some. The data contain about half a million clones, over 75% of them seen just once; the ten biggest clones take up about 13%. The specimen sequenced was PBMCs. J is TRBJ2-2 and V is TRBV28, with a weak D call TRBD2 (6 bases). The TCR sequence derives from a woman aged 40 to 49 in good health. Some clones in this sample may be carry-over from other donors' samples. The CDR3 spells CATNHGTPDTGELFF. The CDR3 nucleotides are TGTGCCACCAACCACGGGACTCCGGACACCGGGGAGCTGTTTTTT.